Below, one T cell receptor beta chain is given with its context. Its cognate antigen is unknown. These data are taken from a study of shared clonotypes between healthy human individuals. General study results and limits: As a rule, naive subsets had a larger estimated richness than memory subsets. The low donor count limited represented genetic and exposure-history diversity.

Replicate PCRs from sorted subsets contained around 200 ng DNA, which is around 30,000 T cell genomes. Repertoires were generated with immunoSEQ multiplex PCR, while TCRdb's copy carries only in-frame clones and drops some. This sample has millions of clones, with approximately 94% found just once. The naive CD8 subset, CD45RO-negative cells positively selected for CCR7, excluded terminally differentiated effector memory CD45RA+ cells. Per germline, CDR1 SEHNR and CDR2 FQNEAQ (reference sequence). The CDR3 contains 14 residues. Trimming removed 4 bases from V and 5 bases from J, with 15 bases in between.

The chain recombines TRBV7-9 with TRBJ2-7, with a weak D call TRBD2 (5 bases). Source material: naive CD8+ T cells from PBMCs. This sequence was found in a man younger than 35 in good health. Some clones in this sample may be carry-over from other donors' samples. The CDR3 DNA reads TGTGCCAGCAGCTCACCTTCGGGGTCCCACGAGCAGTACTTC. Its protein is CASSSPSGSHEQYF.